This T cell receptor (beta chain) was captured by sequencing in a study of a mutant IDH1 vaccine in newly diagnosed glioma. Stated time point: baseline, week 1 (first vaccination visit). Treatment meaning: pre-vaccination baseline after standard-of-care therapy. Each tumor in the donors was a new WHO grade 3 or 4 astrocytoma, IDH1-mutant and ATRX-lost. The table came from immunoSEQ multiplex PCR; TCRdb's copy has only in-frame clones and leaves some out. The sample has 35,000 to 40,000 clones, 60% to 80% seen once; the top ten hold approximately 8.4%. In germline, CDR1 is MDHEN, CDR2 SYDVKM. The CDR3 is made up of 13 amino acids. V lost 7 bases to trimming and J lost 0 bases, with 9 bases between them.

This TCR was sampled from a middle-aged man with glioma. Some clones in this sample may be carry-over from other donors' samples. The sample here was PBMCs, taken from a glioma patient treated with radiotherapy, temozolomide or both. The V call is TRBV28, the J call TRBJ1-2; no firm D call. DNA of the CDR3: TGTGCCAGCACCCCAGACGCTAACTATGGCTACACCTTC. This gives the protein CASTPDANYGYTF.